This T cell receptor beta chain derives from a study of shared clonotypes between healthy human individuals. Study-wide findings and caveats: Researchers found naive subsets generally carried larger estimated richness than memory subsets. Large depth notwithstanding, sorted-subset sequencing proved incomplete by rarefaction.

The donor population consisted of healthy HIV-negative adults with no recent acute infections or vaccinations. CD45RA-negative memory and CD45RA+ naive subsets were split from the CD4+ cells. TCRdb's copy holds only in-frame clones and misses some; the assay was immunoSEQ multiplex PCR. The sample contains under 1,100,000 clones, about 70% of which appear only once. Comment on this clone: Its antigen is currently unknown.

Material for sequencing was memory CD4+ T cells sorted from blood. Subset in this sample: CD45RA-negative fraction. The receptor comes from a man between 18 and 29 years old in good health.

The CDR3 DNA reads as TGTGCCTGGAGGACGATACAGGGGGCGCGAAACGAGCAGTACTTC. Protein product: CAWRTIQGARNEQYF. The chain uses TRBV30 and TRBJ2-7; 9 nucleotides align to TRBD1. Looked up from germline, CDR1 is GTSNPN and CDR2 is SVGIG (reference sequence). The V segment lost 3 bases and the J segment 5 bases; nucleotides outside the gene matches: 11. This CDR3 region has 15 residues.